This entry lists 25 T cell receptor beta chains sequenced from one sample in a study of T cell responses to AZD1222 COVID-19 vaccine. Generated by immunoSEQ multiplex PCR, the TCRdb table keeps only in-frame clones and is missing some. The sample holds fewer than 150,000 clones, 75% to 90% seen once. This specimen was peripheral blood, taken on day 0 of AZD1222 vaccination. These receptors originate from an adult in good health.

V gene TRBV4-2 combines with J gene TRBJ1-5, with D unresolved. From germline, CDR1 is LGHNA and CDR2 YNFKEQ. V was shortened by 0 bases and J by 5 bases, with 14 bases between the two germline ends. CDR3 length equals 16 residues. This chain's CDR3 is CASSQDRKGSDQPQHF. Here the CDR3 DNA reads TGTGCCAGCAGCCAAGATCGGAAGGGTAGTGATCAGCCCCAGCATTTT.

V is TRBV24-1 and J is TRBJ2-2; D possibly corresponds to TRBD1 (6 bases). Germline CDR1 is KGHDR and CDR2 is SFDVKD. Between the trimmed V and J ends, which lost 3 bases and 2 bases, there was a span of 12 bases. This CDR3 is built from 16 residues. In nucleotides, the CDR3 is TGTGCCACCAGTGATCCACAGGGCGTTAACACCGGGGAGCTGTTTTTT. Residues: CATSDPQGVNTGELFF.

This rearrangement joins TRBV5-1 to TRBJ2-5; TRBD2 agrees at 9 bases. V lost 0 bases and J lost 5; bases outside the gene matches: 5. The germline CDR1 and CDR2 sequences are SGHRS and YFSETQ. This CDR3 has 15 amino acids. The CDR3 DNA sequence: TGCGCCAGCAGCTTGGCAGCGGGGGGTCGGGAGACCCAGTACTTC. As protein: CASSLAAGGRETQYF.

The V call is TRBV9, the J call TRBJ2-3; the match to TRBD2 covers 11 bases. CDR1 is SGDLS, CDR2 YYNGEE, per germline. This CDR3 region has 17 residues. V dropped 0 bases and J dropped 6; count of bases not matched to a gene: 9. CDR3 region: CASSVERGTSGVDTQYF. In DNA, the CDR3 is TGTGCCAGCAGCGTAGAGAGGGGGACTAGCGGAGTTGATACGCAGTATTTT.

The chain is built from TRBV6-2 or TRBV6-3 and TRBJ2-7; D uncertain. The CDR3 length is 12 residues. Germline assignment: CDR1 MNHEY and CDR2 SVGEGT. Deletions cut 2 bases from V and 6 bases from J, with 8 bases between. CDR3 amino acids: CASSYADGEQYF. CDR3 DNA sequence: TGTGCCAGCAGTTACGCGGACGGCGAGCAGTACTTC.

V usage is TRBV28 and J usage is TRBJ2-5; no clear D. The V end lost 3 bases, the J end lost 2 bases, and 25 bases lay between the germline ends. CDR1 and CDR2 (germline): MDHEN, SYDVKM. The CDR3 runs to 19 residues. The CDR3 sequence: CASSFLQLKKQEKQETQYF. The DNA of the CDR3 is TGTGCCAGCAGTTTCCTCCAACTCAAAAAACAAGAGAAACAAGAGACCCAGTACTTC. The full variable domain, with the rest looked up from reference TRBV28 and TRBJ2-5, is DVKVTQSSRYLVKRTGEKVFLECVQDMDHENMFWYRQDPGLGLRLIYFSYDVKMKEKGDIPEGYSVSREKKERFSLILESASTNQTSMYLCASSFLQLKKQEKQETQYFGPGTRLLVL.

The chain links TRBV28 to TRBJ1-1, with D possibly being TRBD1 (6 bases). V shed 6 bases and J shed 0 bases, with 11 bases lying between them. The CDR3 spans 14 residues. Germline CDR1 reads MDHEN; CDR2 reads SYDVKM. This CDR3 is CASRGRDMNTEAFF. CDR3 DNA sequence: TGTGCCAGCAGGGGCCGGGACATGAACACTGAAGCTTTCTTT.

The chain couples TRBV12-2 to TRBJ1-1. TRBV12-2 is reported as a pseudogene. This CDR3 has 16 residues. CDR3 amino acids: CASRLTGSKMNTEAFF. The CDR3 DNA reads TGTGCAAGTCGCTTAACGGGTTCTAAGATGAACACTGAAGCTTTCTTT.

The chain recombines TRBV5-4 with TRBJ2-3; TRBD1 matches 8 bases. J lost 2 bases, V lost 4 bases, and 9 bases had no gene match. The length of the CDR3 is 16 residues. Germline-derived CDR1 and CDR2 are SGHNT and YYREEE (reference sequence). CDR3: CASSPTGGTHTDTQYF. As DNA, the CDR3 is TGTGCCAGCAGCCCCACAGGGGGTACACACACAGATACGCAGTATTTT.

This clone appeared a single time. The chain has TRBV11-2 and TRBJ2-7; TRBD1 matches 8 bases. The germline V gene encodes CDR1 SGHAT and CDR2 FQNNGV. This CDR3 is 14 amino acids long. V was clipped by 5 bases and J by 0 bases; unmatched bases: 3. Here the CDR3 reads CASSTTGGSYEQYF. The CDR3 DNA sequence: TGTGCCAGCAGCACTACAGGGGGCTCCTACGAGCAGTACTTC.

V and J are TRBV7-2 and TRBJ2-5, with 7 nucleotides matching TRBD2. Losses at the gene ends were 5 bases for V and 5 bases for J; bases not matched to a gene: 8. Germline V gene sequence: CDR1 SGHTA, CDR2 FQGNSA. CDR3 length: 14 amino acids. The CDR3 bases are TGTGCCAGCAGCCTCCTAGCGGTTCGGGAGACCCAGTACTTC. It encodes CASSLLAVRETQYF.

The chain employs TRBV7-2 and TRBJ2-2, with 9 bases fitting TRBD1. Germline CDR1 reads SGHTA; CDR2 reads FQGNSA. This CDR3 comprises 18 residues. Losses at the gene ends were 5 bases for V and 4 bases for J; bases not matched to a gene: 14. DNA of the CDR3: TGTGCCAGCAGCCCCCGGGGGTGGGGACAGGGAACCACCGGGGAGCTGTTTTTT. Its protein product is CASSPRGWGQGTTGELFF.

The V and J genes are TRBV27 and TRBJ2-7; D gene ambiguous. Per the germline V gene, CDR1 is MNHEY and CDR2 is SMNVEV (reference sequence). This CDR3 contains 14 residues. V shed 3 bases and J shed 2 bases, with 11 bases lying between them. The CDR3 protein is CASSFGRRTYEQYF. The CDR3 nucleotides are TGTGCCAGCAGTTTTGGACGCAGGACCTACGAGCAGTACTTC.

The chain combines TRBV7-6 with TRBJ2-7; 8 bases fit TRBD1. CDR3 length equals 16 residues. Unmatched junction bases numbered 12, after V lost 5 bases and J lost 3 bases. Germline V gene sequence: CDR1 SGHVS, CDR2 FNYEAQ. The CDR3 DNA reads TGTGCCAGCAGCCCCAGTTTCAGGGGGCTTTTCTACGAGCAGTACTTC. Translation: CASSPSFRGLFYEQYF.

The chain combines TRBV27 with TRBJ1-1; 7 bases are shared with TRBD1. CDR3 length equals 17 residues. With V trimmed by 7 bases and J by 3 bases, 17 bases remained unmatched. CDR1 is MNHEY, CDR2 SMNVEV, per germline (reference sequence). CDR3: CASILKPGQTSDTEAFF. The CDR3 region has the DNA TGTGCCAGCATACTTAAACCGGGACAGACTAGCGACACTGAAGCTTTCTTT.

The rearrangement uses TRBV19 and TRBJ2-3; D is undetermined. There are 16 residues in the CDR3. V gave up 5 bases and J gave up 1 base, with 16 bases separating them. Germline lookup yields CDR1 LNHDA and CDR2 SQIVND (reference sequence). Here the CDR3 DNA reads TGTGCCAGTAGTCCCGTGGAGTTTCAACGCACAGATACGCAGTATTTT. Encoded protein: CASSPVEFQRTDTQYF.

The sample holds one count of this clone. J is TRBJ2-7 and V is TRBV5-4; 9 nucleotides align to TRBD1. CDR3 size: 13 residues. CDR1 and CDR2 from the germline V gene are SGHNT and YYREEE (reference sequence). CDR3 sequence reads: CAMHRGQFYEQYF. The CDR3 DNA is TGTGCAATGCACAGGGGGCAGTTCTACGAGCAGTACTTC.

V and J are TRBV2 and TRBJ1-4, with 8 bases that match TRBD1. J was trimmed by 8 bases and V by 7 bases; bases with no gene match: 6. The CDR3 is 13 residues long. Germline CDR1 is SNHLY and CDR2 is FYNNEI. The CDR3 DNA sequence: TGTGCCAGCACCGGACAGGGAGTCGAAAAACTGTTTTTT. Translated: CASTGQGVEKLFF.

This chain joins TRBV29-1 and TRBJ2-3; D call uncertain. This CDR3 region has 13 residues. Trimming left V 5 bases short and J 2 bases short, with 11 bases between. Germline V gives CDR1 SQVTM, CDR2 ANQGSEA. For the CDR3, the DNA is TGCAGCGTTATTAGAGTCCTCACAGATACGCAGTATTTT. Encoded protein: CSVIRVLTDTQYF.

The CDR3 region has the DNA TGTGCCAGCTCACCACGGCGGGACCAAGAGACCCAGTACTTC. It is translated as CASSPRRDQETQYF. The chain links TRBV18 to TRBJ2-5, with a tentative D call TRBD2 (5 bases). The germline gives CDR1 KGHSH, CDR2 LQKENI. This CDR3 spans 14 amino acids. Deletions cut 1 base from V and 0 bases from J, with 6 bases between. Drawing the rest from reference TRBV18 and TRBJ2-5, the complete variable domain is NAGVMQNPRHLVRRRGQEARLRCSPMKGHSHVYWYRQLPEEGLKFMVYLQKENIIDESGMPKERFSAEFPKEGPSILRIQQVVRGDSAAYFCASSPRRDQETQYFGPGTRLLVL.

The chain is built from TRBV4-1 and TRBJ1-6; a weak D match, TRBD1 (6 bases). The CDR3 has 16 amino acids. V shed 0 bases and J shed 9 bases, with 15 bases lying between them. The V gene's germline CDR1 is MGHRA and CDR2 YSYEKL. In nucleotides, the CDR3 is TGCGCCAGCAGCCAAGATCTGGGGGCGGAACGTTCACCCCTCCACTTT. It is translated as CASSQDLGAERSPLHF.

The rearrangement joins TRBV9 to TRBJ2-3, with D possibly TRBD2 on 6 matching bases. Looked up from germline, CDR1 is SGDLS and CDR2 is YYNGEE. V was shortened by 7 bases and J by 1 base, with 16 bases between the two germline ends. The CDR3 covers 15 residues. DNA for the CDR3: TGTGCCAGCTGTCTTTCGGGCGGGGGCACAGATACGCAGTATTTT. Translating it yields CASCLSGGGTDTQYF.

The J gene is TRBJ2-5, the V gene TRBV3-1 (or the pseudogene TRBV3-2); D gene unclear. The germline V gene has CDR1 LGHDT and CDR2 YNNKEL (reference sequence). The CDR3 has 13 residues. Trimming stripped 4 bases from V and 1 base from J, with 7 bases between. The CDR3 DNA sequence: TGTGCCAGCAGCCGACATGGCCAAGAGACCCAGTACTTC. Residues: CASSRHGQETQYF.

This chain uses TRBV5-5 with TRBJ1-2; no clear D. The CDR3 contains 12 residues. V was pared by 4 bases and J by 8 bases, with 12 bases between. The germline CDR1 and CDR2 sequences are SGHKS and YYEKEE (reference sequence). The CDR3 nucleotides read TGTGCCAGCAGCACCCCTCCGGACGGCTACACCTTC. This encodes CASSTPPDGYTF.

The CDR3 coding sequence is TGTGCCAGCAGCTTAGGGATCCTACGGGGTGGAAACACCATATATTTT. Amino acid sequence: CASSLGILRGGNTIYF. V is TRBV7-2 and J is TRBJ1-3; unclear D gene. The germline CDR1 and CDR2 sequences are SGHTA and FQGNSA. The CDR3 consists of 16 residues. Trimming took off 1 base at V and 3 bases at J, with 13 bases between the two ends.